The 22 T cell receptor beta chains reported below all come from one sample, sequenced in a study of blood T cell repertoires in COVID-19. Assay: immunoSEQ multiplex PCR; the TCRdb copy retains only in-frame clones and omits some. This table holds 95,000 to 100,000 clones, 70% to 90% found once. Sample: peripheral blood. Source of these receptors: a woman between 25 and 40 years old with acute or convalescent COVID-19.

CDR3 region: CSASDSYEQYF. CDR3 nucleotide sequence: TGCAGTGCTTCGGACAGCTACGAGCAGTACTTC. This chain links TRBV20-1 with TRBJ2-7; D is possibly TRBD1 (6 bases). V shed 5 bases and J shed 3 bases, with 8 bases lying between them. Germline V gene lookup returns CDR1 DFQATT and CDR2 SNEGSKA (reference sequence). The CDR3 consists of 11 residues.

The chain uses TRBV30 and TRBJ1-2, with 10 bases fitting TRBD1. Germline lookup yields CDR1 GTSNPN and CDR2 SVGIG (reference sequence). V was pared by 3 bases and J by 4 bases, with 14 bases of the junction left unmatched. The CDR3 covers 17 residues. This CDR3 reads CAWRPETGGFLFYGYTF. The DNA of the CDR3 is TGTGCCTGGAGGCCCGAGACAGGGGGCTTCCTCTTCTATGGCTACACCTTC.

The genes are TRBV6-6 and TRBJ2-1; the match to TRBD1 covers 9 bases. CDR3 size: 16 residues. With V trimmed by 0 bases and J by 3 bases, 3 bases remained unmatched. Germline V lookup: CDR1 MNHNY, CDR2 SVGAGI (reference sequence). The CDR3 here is CASSYSSTGGYNEQFF. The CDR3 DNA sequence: TGTGCCAGCAGTTACTCATCGACAGGGGGCTACAATGAGCAGTTCTTC.

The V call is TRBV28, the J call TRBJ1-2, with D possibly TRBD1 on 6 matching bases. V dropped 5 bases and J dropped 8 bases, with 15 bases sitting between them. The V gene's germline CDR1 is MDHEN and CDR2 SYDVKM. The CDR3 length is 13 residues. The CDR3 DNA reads TGTGCCAGCAGTATACTACAGGGTTGGGGCTACACCTTC. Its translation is CASSILQGWGYTF.

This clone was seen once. The CDR3 protein is CATSIRGFLNTEAFF. DNA of the CDR3: TGTGCCACCAGCATTCGAGGGTTCTTGAACACTGAAGCTTTCTTT. The genes are TRBV15 and TRBJ1-1; D is ambiguous. V lost 4 bases and J lost 0, with 12 bases in between. This CDR3 has 15 amino acids. The germline V gene has CDR1 LNHNV and CDR2 YYDKDF (reference sequence). Variable domain in full (rest from reference TRBV15 and TRBJ1-1): DAMVIQNPRYQVTQFGKPVTLSCSQTLNHNVMYWYQQKSSQAPKLLFHYYDKDFNNEADTPDNFQSRRPNTSFCFLDIRSPGLGDTAMYLCATSIRGFLNTEAFFGQGTRLTVV.

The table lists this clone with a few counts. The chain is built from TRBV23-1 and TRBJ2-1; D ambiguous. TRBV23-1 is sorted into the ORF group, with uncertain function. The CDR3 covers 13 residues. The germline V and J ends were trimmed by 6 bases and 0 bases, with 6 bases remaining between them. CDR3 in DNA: TGCGCCAGCAGCCGGAGCTCCTACAATGAGCAGTTCTTC. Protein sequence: CASSRSSYNEQFF.

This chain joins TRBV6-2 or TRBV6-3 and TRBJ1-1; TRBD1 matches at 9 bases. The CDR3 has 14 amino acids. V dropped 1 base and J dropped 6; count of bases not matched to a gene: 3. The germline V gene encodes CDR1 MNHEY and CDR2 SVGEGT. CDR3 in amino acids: CASSYWDRAPEAFF. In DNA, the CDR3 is TGTGCCAGCAGTTACTGGGACAGGGCTCCTGAAGCTTTCTTT.

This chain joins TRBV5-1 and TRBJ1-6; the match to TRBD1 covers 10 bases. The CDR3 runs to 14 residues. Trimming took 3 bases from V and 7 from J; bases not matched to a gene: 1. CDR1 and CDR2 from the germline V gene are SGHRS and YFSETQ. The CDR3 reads CASSSDRGNSPLHF. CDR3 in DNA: TGCGCCAGCAGCTCGGACAGGGGGAATTCACCCCTCCACTTT.

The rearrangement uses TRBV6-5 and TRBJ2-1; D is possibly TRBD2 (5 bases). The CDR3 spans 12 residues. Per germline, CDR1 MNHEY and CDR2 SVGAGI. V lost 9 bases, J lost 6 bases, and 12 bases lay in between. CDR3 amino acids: CASRGASNEQFF. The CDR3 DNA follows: TGTGCCAGTCGGGGAGCTAGCAATGAGCAGTTCTTC.

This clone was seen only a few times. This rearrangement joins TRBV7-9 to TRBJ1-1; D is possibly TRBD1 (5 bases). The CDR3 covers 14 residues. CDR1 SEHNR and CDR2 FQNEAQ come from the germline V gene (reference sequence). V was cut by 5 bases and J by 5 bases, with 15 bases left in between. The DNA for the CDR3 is TGTGCCAGCAGCCCGGTCGAGCCAGGGACTGAAGCTTTCTTT. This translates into CASSPVEPGTEAFF.

The DNA for the CDR3 is TGCGCCAGCAGCTGGTTCCCGGCGGACACTGAAGCTTTCTTT. Protein sequence: CASSWFPADTEAFF. This sequence joins TRBV5-1 and TRBJ1-1; D remains ambiguous. CDR1 is SGHRS, CDR2 YFSETQ, per germline. CDR3 length: 14 amino acids. V was shortened by 3 bases and J by 3 bases, with 12 bases between the two germline ends.

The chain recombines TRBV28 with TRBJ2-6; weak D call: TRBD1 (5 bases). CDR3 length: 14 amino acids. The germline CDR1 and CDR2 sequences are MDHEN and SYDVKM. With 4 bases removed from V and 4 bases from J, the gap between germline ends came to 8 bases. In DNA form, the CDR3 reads TGTGCCAGCAGTTGGACAACCGGGGCCAACGTCCTGACTTTC. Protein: CASSWTTGANVLTF.

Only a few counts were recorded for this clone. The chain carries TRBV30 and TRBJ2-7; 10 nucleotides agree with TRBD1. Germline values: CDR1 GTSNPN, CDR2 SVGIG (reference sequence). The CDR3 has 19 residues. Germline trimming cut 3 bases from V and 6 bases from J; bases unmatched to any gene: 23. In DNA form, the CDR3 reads TGTGCCTGGAGCGAGGTCGGGCCGCCGACAGGGGGCGCGAAGGGCGAGCAGTACTTC. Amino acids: CAWSEVGPPTGGAKGEQYF.

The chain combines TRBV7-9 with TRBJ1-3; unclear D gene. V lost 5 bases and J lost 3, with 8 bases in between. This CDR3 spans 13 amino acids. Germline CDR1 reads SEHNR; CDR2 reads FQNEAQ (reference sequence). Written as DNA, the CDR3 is TGTGCCAGCAGCCCCCAGGATGGAAACACCATATATTTT. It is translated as CASSPQDGNTIYF.

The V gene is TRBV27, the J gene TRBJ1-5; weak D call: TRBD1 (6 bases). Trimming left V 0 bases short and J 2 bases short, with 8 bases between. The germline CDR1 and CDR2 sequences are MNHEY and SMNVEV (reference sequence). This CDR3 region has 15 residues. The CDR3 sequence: CASSLSSGGNQPQHF. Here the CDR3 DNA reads TGTGCCAGCAGTTTATCCTCAGGGGGCAATCAGCCCCAGCATTTT.

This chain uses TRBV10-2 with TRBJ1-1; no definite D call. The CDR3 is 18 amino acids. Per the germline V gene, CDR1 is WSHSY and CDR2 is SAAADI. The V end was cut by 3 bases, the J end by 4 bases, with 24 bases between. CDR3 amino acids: CASSDLSRRPGIGTEAFF. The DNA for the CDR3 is TGCGCCAGCAGTGACCTAAGCCGGAGGCCCGGGATAGGCACTGAAGCTTTCTTT.

CDR3 in DNA: TGTGCCAGCAGCGGACAGCACAATCAGCCCCAGCATTTT. Translation gives CASSGQHNQPQHF. This chain links TRBV28 with TRBJ1-5, with D perhaps matching TRBD1 (6 bases). The CDR3 is made up of 13 amino acids. Trimming removed 6 bases from V and 3 bases from J, with 9 bases in between. CDR1 is MDHEN and CDR2 is SYDVKM in the germline V gene. Supplemented by reference TRBV28 and TRBJ1-5, the full variable domain reads DVKVTQSSRYLVKRTGEKVFLECVQDMDHENMFWYRQDPGLGLRLIYFSYDVKMKEKGDIPEGYSVSREKKERFSLILESASTNQTSMYLCASSGQHNQPQHFGDGTRLSIL.

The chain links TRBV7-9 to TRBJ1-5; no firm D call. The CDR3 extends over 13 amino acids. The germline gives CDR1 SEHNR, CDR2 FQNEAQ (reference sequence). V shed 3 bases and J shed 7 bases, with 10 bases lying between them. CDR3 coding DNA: TGTGCCAGCAGCTTCACCGGAGGACAGCCCCAGCATTTT. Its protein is CASSFTGGQPQHF. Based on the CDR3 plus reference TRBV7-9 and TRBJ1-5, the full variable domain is DTGVSQNPRHKITKRGQNVTFRCDPISEHNRLYWYRQTLGQGPEFLTYFQNEAQLEKSRLLSDRFSAERPKGSFSTLEIQRTEQGDSAMYLCASSFTGGQPQHFGDGTRLSIL.

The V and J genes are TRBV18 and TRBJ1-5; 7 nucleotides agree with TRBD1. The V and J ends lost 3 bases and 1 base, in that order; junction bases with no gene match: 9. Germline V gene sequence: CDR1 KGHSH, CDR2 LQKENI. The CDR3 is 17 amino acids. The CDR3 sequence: CASSPRMTQGSNQPQHF. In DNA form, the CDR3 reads TGTGCCAGCTCACCGCGGATGACACAGGGGAGCAATCAGCCCCAGCATTTT.

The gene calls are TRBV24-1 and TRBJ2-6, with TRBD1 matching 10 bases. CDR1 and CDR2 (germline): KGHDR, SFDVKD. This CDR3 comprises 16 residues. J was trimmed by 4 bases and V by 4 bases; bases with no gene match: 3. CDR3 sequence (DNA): TGTGCCACCAGTGAGGGACAGGGGTACGGGGCCAACGTCCTGACTTTC. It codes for CATSEGQGYGANVLTF.

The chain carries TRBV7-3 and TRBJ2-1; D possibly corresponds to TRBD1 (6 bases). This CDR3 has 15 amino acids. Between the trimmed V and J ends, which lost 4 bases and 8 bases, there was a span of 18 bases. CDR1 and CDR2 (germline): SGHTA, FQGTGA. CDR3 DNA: TGTGCCAGCAGCTCACAAGAAAACACAGGGTATGAGCAGTTCTTC. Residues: CASSSQENTGYEQFF. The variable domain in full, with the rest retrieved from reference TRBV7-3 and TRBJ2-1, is GAGVSQTPSNKVTEKGKYVELRCDPISGHTALYWYRQSLGQGPEFLIYFQGTGAADDSGLPNDRFFAVRPEGSVSTLKIQRTERGDSAVYLCASSSQENTGYEQFFGPGTRLTVL.

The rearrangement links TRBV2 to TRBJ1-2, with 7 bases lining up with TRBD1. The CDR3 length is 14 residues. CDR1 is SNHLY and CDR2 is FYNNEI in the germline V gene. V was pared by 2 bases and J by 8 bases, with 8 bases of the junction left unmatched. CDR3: CASSEQGGLYGYTF. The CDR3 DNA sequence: TGTGCCAGCAGTGAACAGGGGGGTCTCTACGGCTACACCTTC.